One T cell receptor beta chain is described in this entry. Its target is unknown. This record belongs to a study of cytomegalovirus exposure and HLA in healthy donors. Overall study results and limits: An apparent linkage of common viral pathogens to several of the most significant clusters emerged in a later analysis. TCR beta chains numbering under 200 were designated cytomegalovirus-associated.

V shed 5 bases and J 11 bases; nucleotides not matched to a gene: 9. The CDR3 is made up of 14 amino acids. The germline V gene has CDR1 SGHTA and CDR2 FQGTGA. Use of 60 Vbeta and 13 Jbeta primers characterized the PCR. Sequenced by immunoSEQ multiplex PCR; TCRdb stores in-frame clones only, minus some. This table has 89,000 or so clones, about three quarters appearing once. The origin of this receptor is a boy between 10 and 17 years old in good health and CMV-seronegative. Input material: PBMCs. J is TRBJ1-6 and V is TRBV7-3; TRBD1 matches 7 bases. The CDR3 is CASSPQGLGTPLHF. DNA of the CDR3: TGTGCCAGCAGCCCACAGGGGTTGGGAACACCCCTCCACTTT.